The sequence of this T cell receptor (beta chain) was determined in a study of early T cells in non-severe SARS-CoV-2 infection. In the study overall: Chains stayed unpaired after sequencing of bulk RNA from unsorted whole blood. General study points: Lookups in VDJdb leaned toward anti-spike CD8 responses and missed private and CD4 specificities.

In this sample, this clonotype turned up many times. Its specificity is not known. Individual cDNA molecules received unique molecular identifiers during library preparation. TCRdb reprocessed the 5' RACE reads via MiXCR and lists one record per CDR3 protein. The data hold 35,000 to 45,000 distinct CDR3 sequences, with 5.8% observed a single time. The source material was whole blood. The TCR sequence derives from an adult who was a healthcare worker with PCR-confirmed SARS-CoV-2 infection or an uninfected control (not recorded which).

CDR3 sequence: CASNRFGTGELFF. The CDR3 nucleotides read TGTGCCAGTAACCGGTTCGGCACCGGGGAGCTGTTTTTT. This chain connects TRBV19 to TRBJ2-2, with unresolved D. Between the trimmed V and J ends, which lost 7 bases and 4 bases, there was a span of 10 bases. Per germline, CDR1 LNHDA and CDR2 SQIVND (reference sequence). CDR3 size: 13 residues. Full variable domain (missing parts from reference TRBV19 and TRBJ2-2): DGGITQSPKYLFRKEGQNVTLSCEQNLNHDAMYWYRQDPGQGLRLIYYSQIVNDFQKGDIAEGYSVSREKKESFPLTVTSAQKNPTAFYLCASNRFGTGELFFGEGSRLTVL.